The sequence of this TCR beta chain was determined in a study of T cell repertoires in cytomegalovirus infection. The germline V and J ends were trimmed by 4 bases and 6 bases, with 18 bases remaining between them. Germline V gene lookup returns CDR1 MGHRA and CDR2 YSYEKL. The CDR3 has 15 residues. The table lists this clonotype with a few counts. Its antigen is unknown. TCRdb processed the reads anew with MiXCR; each CDR3 protein has one entry. Of about 230,000 distinct CDR3 sequences listed, approximately 22% are singletons. The study, taken as a whole, reports: Carriage of CMV together with the relevant HLA was identifiable through cumulative public TCR beta family frequency. The study found HLA-C-restricted CMV-specific TCR beta clonotypes dominating the ex vivo response.

The chain combines TRBV4-1 with TRBJ1-1; possible D gene TRBD1, 6 bases. The receptor comes from a human donor in good health (CMV status not recorded). Some clones in this sample may be carry-over from other donors' samples. The sample taken for sequencing was CD8+ T cells from PBMCs. The CDR3 here is CASSPTGQSGAEAFF. As DNA, the CDR3 is TGCGCCAGCAGCCCAACGGGCCAGTCAGGGGCTGAAGCTTTCTTT.